The T cell receptor beta chain described here comes from a study of T cells in Graves' hyperthyroidism and ophthalmopathy. Template material for amplifying TCR beta CDR3 regions consisted of RNA transcripts. HTBI primers drove first-round RT-PCR of the TCR CDR3. TCRdb analysed the multiplex PCR reads with MiXCR anew, one entry per CDR3 protein. The sample consists of under 350,000 distinct CDR3 sequences, around 15% of them appearing once. Germline lookup yields CDR1 MNHNY and CDR2 SVGAGI (reference sequence). The length of the CDR3 is 14 residues. V lost 2 bases, J lost 1 base, and 7 bases lay in between. Each ophthalmopathy patient scored at least 3 on the Clinical Activity Score and at least 4 on NOSPECS grade, with duration under 3 months. Fresh peripheral blood, about 9.3 ml, yielded the PBMCs. This clonotype showed up many times.

The rearrangement uses TRBV6-6 and TRBJ2-3; D is undetermined. Input material: blood. The TCR comes from a woman aged 55-69 years with Graves' ophthalmopathy. In DNA form, the CDR3 reads TGTGCCAGCAGTTACGATGGGGGCACAGATACGCAGTATTTT. It is translated as CASSYDGGTDTQYF.